This TCR beta chain was found in a study of blood T cells in healthy people across ages. Drawing of peripheral blood yielded ten milliliters from each donor. The second PCR ran about 6 to 12 cycles with a sample-barcoded 5' primer and J-beta primers. TCRdb independently ran MiXCR on the 5' RACE reads; one entry per CDR3 protein. The table shows more than 500,000 distinct CDR3 sequences, with 27% occurring only once. V shed 0 bases and J shed 4 bases, with 12 bases lying between them. This CDR3 has 15 amino acids. Per the germline V gene, CDR1 is LNHNV and CDR2 is YYDKDF (reference sequence). The material sequenced was blood. The rearrangement joins TRBV15 to TRBJ1-2; no firm D call. The sequence was collected from a woman aged 70-85 years in good health. The CDR3 loop reads CATSREGRDIYGYTF. The DNA for the CDR3 is TGTGCCACCAGCAGAGAGGGGAGGGATATCTATGGCTACACCTTC.